Listed below are T cell receptor beta chains from one sample, sequenced in a study of CD8 T cells in Susac syndrome. TCRdb used MiXCR to reprocess the immunoSEQ multiplex PCR reads, holding one entry per CDR3 protein. The sample lists roughly 170,000 distinct CDR3 sequences, 93% seen once, with over 0.08% in the top ten. Sequencing was carried out using CD4+ T cells from PBMCs. Receptor source: a human donor with multiple sclerosis. CDR3s include the opening cysteine and the closing phenylalanine or tryptophan. The D gene is left open where the match is weak. Only some rows state a clone size, as once, few, many or a class for expanded clones.

D | J | V | size | CDR3 | DNA
. | TRBJ1-1 | TRBV6-2/TRBV6-3 | . | CASSIWVEAEAFF | TGTGCCAGCAGTATTTGGGTAGAGGCTGAAGCTTTCTTT
. | TRBJ1-2 | TRBV5-6 | . | CASSLGSNNYGYTF | TGTGCCAGCAGCTTGGGGAGTAATAACTATGGCTACACCTTC
. | TRBJ2-6 | TRBV5-1 | . | CASSYRSGANVLTF | TGCGCCAGTTCCTACAGGTCCGGGGCCAACGTCCTGACTTTC
TRBD1 | TRBJ1-3 | TRBV7-9 | . | CASSGTGGNTIYF | TGTGCCAGCAGCGGGACAGGCGGAAACACCATATATTTT
. | TRBJ2-5 | TRBV14 | once | CASSQGAWKTQYF | TGTGCCAGCAGCCAAGGGGCGTGGAAGACCCAGTACTTC
TRBD2 | TRBJ2-5 | TRBV12-3/TRBV12-4 | . | CASSLAGGRQETQYF | TGTGCCAGCAGCCTTGCGGGGGGGCGACAAGAGACCCAGTACTTC
. | TRBJ1-5 | TRBV3-1 | . | CASRGVNNQPQHF | TGTGCCAGCAGGGGGGTAAACAATCAGCCCCAGCATTTT
. | TRBJ1-1 | TRBV5-1 | . | CATKTQGPNTEAFF | TGCGCCACCAAAACGCAGGGTCCGAACACTGAAGCTTTCTTT
. | TRBJ2-2 | TRBV5-8 | . | CASNNGLNTGELFF | TGTGCCAGCAACAATGGCTTGAACACCGGGGAGCTGTTTTTT
TRBD1 | TRBJ1-1 | TRBV4-1 | . | CASSLGQGIMNTEAFF | TGCGCCAGCAGCCTAGGACAGGGGATAATGAACACTGAAGCTTTCTTT
. | TRBJ1-5 | TRBV20-1 | . | CSARDFGNQPQHF | TGCAGTGCTAGGGATTTTGGCAATCAGCCCCAGCATTTT